The T cell receptor beta chain under discussion was sequenced for a study of blood T cell repertoires in COVID-19. Study-level information: The origin of the acute and convalescent COVID-19 samples was the United States, Italy and Spain. Sources were T cells, B-cell-depleted T cells, or PBMCs; the material itself was cDNA or gDNA.

In the original analysis: For nucleated cells, counts were estimated from reference gene primer amplification. Clones were read by immunoSEQ multiplex PCR, and TCRdb kept only the in-frame ones, dropping some. V, J and clone size reflect that table, while D and trimming were determined from the DNA. The sample lists approximately 35,000 clones; around nine tenths were seen once. The sequenced material came from peripheral blood. The TCR comes from a human donor in a cohort sampled during active COVID-19.

CDR3 DNA: TGCGCCAGCAGCCAAGATCCCCCGGGAATCAATCAGCCCCAGCATTTT. This encodes CASSQDPPGINQPQHF. The genes are TRBV4-1 and TRBJ1-5, with no clear D. The CDR3 spans 16 residues. Germline loops: CDR1 MGHRA, CDR2 YSYEKL. Trimming took 0 bases from V and 3 from J, leaving 12 bases between them.